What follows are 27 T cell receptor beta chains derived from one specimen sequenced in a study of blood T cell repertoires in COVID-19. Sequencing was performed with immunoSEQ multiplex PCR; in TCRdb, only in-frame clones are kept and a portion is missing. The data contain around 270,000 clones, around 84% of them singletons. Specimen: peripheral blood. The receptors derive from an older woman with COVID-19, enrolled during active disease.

The CDR3 DNA is TGCGCCAGCAGCTTGGGCGGGACAGGGGGGCCCCTGGGGCAGTTCTTC. This gives the protein CASSLGGTGGPLGQFF. The rearrangement uses TRBV5-1 and TRBJ2-1; the match to TRBD1 covers 11 bases. The ends lost 0 bases at V and 12 bases at J; junction bases unmatched: 11. The germline V gene encodes CDR1 SGHRS and CDR2 YFSETQ. The CDR3 runs to 16 residues.

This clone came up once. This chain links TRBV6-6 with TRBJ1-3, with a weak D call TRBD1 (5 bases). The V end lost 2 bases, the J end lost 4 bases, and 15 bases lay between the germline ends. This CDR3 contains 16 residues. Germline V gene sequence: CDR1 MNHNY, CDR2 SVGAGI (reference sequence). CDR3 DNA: TGTGCCAGCAGTTACGGGGGAGGAGGGGTGGGAAACACCATATATTTT. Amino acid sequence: CASSYGGGGVGNTIYF.

The CDR3 is CASSPTSEGTGELFF. CDR3 sequence (DNA): TGTGCCAGCAGCCCCACTAGCGAGGGGACCGGGGAGCTGTTTTTT. The chain couples TRBV7-9 to TRBJ2-2; the match to TRBD2 covers 7 bases. Germline trimming cut 5 bases from V and 5 bases from J; bases unmatched to any gene: 8. The CDR3 extends over 15 amino acids. Looked up from germline, CDR1 is SEHNR and CDR2 is FQNEAQ (reference sequence).

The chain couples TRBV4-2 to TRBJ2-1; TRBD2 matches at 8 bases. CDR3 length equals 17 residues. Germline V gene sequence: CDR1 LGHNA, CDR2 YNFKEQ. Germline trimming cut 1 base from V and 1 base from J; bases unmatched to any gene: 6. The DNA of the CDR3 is TGTGCCAGCAGCCAAGGAAGCGGGAGTTTGTCCTACAATGAGCAGTTCTTC. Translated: CASSQGSGSLSYNEQFF.

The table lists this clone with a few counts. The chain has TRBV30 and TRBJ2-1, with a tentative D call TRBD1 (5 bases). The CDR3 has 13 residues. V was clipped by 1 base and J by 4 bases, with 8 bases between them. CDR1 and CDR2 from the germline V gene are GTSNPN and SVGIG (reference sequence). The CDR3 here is CAWSGTSYNEQFF. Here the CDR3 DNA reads TGTGCCTGGAGTGGGACATCGTACAATGAGCAGTTCTTC. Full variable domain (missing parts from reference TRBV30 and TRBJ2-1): SQTIHQWPATLVQPVGSPLSLECTVEGTSNPNLYWYRQAAGRGLQLLFYSVGIGQISSEVPQNLSASRPQDRQFILSSKKLLLSDSGFYLCAWSGTSYNEQFFGPGTRLTVL.

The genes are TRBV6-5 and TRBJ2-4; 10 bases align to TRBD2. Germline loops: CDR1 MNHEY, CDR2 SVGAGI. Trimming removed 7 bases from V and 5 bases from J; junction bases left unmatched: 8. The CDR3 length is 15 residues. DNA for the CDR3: TGTGCCAGCAAAGGACCGGGACTAGCGCAAAACATTCAGTACTTC. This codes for CASKGPGLAQNIQYF.

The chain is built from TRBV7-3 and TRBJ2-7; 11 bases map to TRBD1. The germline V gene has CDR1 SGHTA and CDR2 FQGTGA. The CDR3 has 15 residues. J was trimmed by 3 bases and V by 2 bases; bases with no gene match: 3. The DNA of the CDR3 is TGTGCCAGCAGCTTAGCGGGACAGGGGGGCTACGAGCAGTACTTC. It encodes CASSLAGQGGYEQYF.

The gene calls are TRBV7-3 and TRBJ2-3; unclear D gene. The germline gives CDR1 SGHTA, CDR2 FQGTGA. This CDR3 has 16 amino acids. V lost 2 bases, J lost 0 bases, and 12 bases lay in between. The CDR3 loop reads CASSLVGGPSTDTQYF. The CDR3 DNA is TGTGCCAGCAGCTTAGTAGGCGGCCCTAGCACAGATACGCAGTATTTT.

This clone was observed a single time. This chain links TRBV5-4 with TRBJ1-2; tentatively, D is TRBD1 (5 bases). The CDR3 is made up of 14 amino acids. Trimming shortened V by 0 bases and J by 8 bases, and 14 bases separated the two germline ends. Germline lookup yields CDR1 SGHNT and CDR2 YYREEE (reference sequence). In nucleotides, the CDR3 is TGTGCCAGCAGCTTGGCTAGGGGCGCAGGAGGCTACACCTTC. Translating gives CASSLARGAGGYTF. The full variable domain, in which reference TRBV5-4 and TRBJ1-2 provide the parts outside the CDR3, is ETGVTQSPTHLIKTRGQQVTLRCSSQSGHNTVSWYQQALGQGPQFIFQYYREEENGRGNFPPRFSGLQFPNYSSELNVNALELDDSALYLCASSLARGAGGYTFGSGTRLTVV.

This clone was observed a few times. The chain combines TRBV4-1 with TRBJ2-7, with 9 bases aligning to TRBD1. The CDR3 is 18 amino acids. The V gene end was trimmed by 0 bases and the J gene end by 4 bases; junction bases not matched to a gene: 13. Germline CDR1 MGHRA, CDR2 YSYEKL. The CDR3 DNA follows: TGCGCCAGCAGCCAAGATCAGGTGTCGCGGGACAGGGCTTACGAGCAGTACTTC. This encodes CASSQDQVSRDRAYEQYF.

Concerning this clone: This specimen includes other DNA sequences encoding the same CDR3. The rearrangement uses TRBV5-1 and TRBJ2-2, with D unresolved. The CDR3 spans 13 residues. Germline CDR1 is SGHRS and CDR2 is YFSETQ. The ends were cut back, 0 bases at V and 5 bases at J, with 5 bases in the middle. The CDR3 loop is CASSLAGTGELFF. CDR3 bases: TGCGCCAGCAGCTTGGCCGGTACCGGGGAGCTGTTTTTT.

CDR3 residues: CASSLRTGPLSTDTQYF. The DNA for the CDR3 is TGTGCCAGCAGCTTAAGGACTGGGCCACTTAGCACAGATACGCAGTATTTT. The V call is TRBV7-3, the J call TRBJ2-3; a possible D gene is TRBD2 (5 bases). In germline, CDR1 is SGHTA, CDR2 FQGTGA. The germline V and J ends were trimmed by 1 base and 0 bases, with 14 bases remaining between them. This CDR3 has 17 amino acids.

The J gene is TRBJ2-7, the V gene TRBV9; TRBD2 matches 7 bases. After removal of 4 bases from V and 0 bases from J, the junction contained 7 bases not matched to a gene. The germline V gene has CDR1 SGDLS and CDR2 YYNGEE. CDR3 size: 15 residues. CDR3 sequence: CASSPRQRDSYEQYF. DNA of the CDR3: TGTGCCAGCAGCCCCCGGCAGCGGGACTCCTACGAGCAGTACTTC.

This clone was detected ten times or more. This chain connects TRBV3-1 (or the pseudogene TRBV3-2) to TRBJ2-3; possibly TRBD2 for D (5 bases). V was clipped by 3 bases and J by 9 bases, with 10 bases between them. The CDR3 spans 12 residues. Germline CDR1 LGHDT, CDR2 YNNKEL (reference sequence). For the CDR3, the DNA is TGTGCCAGCAGCCAGGCGGGTGGGACGCAGTATTTT. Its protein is CASSQAGGTQYF.

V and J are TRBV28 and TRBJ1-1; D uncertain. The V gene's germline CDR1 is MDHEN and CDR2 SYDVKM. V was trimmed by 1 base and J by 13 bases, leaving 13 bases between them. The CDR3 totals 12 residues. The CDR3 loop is CASSLLGRLVFF. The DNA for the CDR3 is TGTGCCAGCAGTTTATTGGGCAGGTTGGTTTTCTTT.

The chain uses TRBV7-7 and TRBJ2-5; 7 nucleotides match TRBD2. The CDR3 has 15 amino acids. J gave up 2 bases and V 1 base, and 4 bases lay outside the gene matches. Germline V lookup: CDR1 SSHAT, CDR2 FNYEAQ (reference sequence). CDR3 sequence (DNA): TGTGCCAGCAGCTTAGGCCTAGCGGTTCAAGAGACCCAGTACTTC. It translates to CASSLGLAVQETQYF.

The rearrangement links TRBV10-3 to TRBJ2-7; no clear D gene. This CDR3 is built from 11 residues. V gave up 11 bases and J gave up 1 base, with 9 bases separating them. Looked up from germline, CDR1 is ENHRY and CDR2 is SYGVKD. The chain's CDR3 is CAGGQSYEQYF. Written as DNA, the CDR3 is TGTGCCGGCGGCCAGTCCTACGAGCAGTACTTC.

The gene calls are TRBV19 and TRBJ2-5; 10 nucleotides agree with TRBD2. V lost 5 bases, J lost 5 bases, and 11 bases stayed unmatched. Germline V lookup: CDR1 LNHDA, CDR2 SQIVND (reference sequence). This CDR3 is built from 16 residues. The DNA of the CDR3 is TGTGCCAGTAGTTCAGTAGCGGGAGGACCTCAGGAGACCCAGTACTTC. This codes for CASSSVAGGPQETQYF.

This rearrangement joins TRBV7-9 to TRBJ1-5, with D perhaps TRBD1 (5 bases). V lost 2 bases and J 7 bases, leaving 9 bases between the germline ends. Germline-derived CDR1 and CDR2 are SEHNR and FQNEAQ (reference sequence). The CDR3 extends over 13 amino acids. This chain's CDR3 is CASSLMGGQPQHF. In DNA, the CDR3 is TGTGCCAGCAGCTTAATGGGGGGACAGCCCCAGCATTTT.

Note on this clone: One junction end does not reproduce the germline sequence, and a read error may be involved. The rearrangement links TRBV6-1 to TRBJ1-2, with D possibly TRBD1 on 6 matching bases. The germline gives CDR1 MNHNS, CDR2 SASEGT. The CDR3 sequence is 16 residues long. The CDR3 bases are TGTGCCAGCAGCGAAGACCGGGGGGCGAGGAACTATGGCTACACCTTC. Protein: CASSEDRGARNYGYTF.

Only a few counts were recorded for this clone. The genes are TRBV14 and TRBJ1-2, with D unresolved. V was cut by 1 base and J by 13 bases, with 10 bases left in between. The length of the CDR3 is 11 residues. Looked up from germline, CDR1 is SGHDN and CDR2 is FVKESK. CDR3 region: CASSQVSGVTF. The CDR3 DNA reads TGTGCCAGCAGCCAAGTGTCCGGTGTCACCTTC.

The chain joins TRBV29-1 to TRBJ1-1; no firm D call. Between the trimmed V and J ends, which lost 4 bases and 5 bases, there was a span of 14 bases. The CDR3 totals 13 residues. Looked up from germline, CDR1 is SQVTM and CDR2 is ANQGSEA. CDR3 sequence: CSVGGEWWTEAFF. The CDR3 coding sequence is TGCAGCGTTGGGGGAGAGTGGTGGACTGAAGCTTTCTTT.

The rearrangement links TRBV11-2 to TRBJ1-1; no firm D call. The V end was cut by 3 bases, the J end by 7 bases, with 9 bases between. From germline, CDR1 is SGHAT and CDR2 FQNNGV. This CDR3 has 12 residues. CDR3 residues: CASSFAANEAFF. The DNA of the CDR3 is TGTGCCAGCAGCTTTGCGGCAAATGAAGCTTTCTTT.

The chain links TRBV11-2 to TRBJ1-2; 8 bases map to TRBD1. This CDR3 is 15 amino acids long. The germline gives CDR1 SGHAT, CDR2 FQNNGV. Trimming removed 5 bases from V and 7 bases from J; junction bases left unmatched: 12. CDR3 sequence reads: CASSRLSGGDSGYTF. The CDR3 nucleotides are TGTGCCAGCAGCCGTCTCTCAGGGGGCGACTCTGGCTACACCTTC.

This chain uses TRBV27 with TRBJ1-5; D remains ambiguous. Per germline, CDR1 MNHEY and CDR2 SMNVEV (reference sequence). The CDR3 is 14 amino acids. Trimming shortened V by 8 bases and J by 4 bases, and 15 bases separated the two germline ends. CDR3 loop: CASGYPSGNQPQHF. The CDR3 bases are TGTGCCAGCGGGTACCCCTCGGGAAATCAGCCCCAGCATTTT.

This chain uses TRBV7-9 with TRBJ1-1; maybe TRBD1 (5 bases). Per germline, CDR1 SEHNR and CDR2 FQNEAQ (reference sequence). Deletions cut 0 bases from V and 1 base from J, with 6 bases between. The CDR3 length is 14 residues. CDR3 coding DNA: TGTGCCAGCAGCTTAGCAACAGGGAACACTGAAGCTTTCTTT. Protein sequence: CASSLATGNTEAFF.

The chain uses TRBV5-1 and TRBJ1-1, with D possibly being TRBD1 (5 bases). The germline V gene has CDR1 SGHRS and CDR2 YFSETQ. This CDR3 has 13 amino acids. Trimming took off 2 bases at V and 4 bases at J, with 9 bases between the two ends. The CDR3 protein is CASSLGRATEAFF. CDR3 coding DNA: TGCGCCAGCAGCTTAGGCAGGGCCACTGAAGCTTTCTTT.